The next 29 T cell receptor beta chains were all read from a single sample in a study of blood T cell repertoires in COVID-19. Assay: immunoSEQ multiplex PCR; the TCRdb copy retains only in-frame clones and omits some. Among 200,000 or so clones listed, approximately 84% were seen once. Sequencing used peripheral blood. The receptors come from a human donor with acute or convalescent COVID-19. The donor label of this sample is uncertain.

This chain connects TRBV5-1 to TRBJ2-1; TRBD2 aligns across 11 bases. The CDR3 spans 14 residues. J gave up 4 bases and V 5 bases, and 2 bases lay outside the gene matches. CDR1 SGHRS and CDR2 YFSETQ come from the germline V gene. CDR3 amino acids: CASRLAGEYNEQFF. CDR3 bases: TGCGCCAGCAGACTAGCGGGAGAGTACAATGAGCAGTTCTTC.

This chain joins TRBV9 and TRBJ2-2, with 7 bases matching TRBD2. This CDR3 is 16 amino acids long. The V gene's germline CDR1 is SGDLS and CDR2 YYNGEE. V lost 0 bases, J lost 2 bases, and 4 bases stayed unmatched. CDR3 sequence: CASSVASGINTGELFF. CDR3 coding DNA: TGTGCCAGCAGCGTAGCAAGCGGGATAAACACCGGGGAGCTGTTTTTT.

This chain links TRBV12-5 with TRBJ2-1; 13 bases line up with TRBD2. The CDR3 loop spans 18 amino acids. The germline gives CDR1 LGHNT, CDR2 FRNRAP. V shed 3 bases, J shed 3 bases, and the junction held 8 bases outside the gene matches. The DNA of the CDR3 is TGTGCTAGTGGTTTAGCCACTAGCGGGAGGGCCAGCTACAATGAGCAGTTCTTC. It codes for CASGLATSGRASYNEQFF. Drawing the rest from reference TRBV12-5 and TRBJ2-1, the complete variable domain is DARVTQTPRHKVTEMGQEVTMRCQPILGHNTVFWYRQTMMQGLELLAYFRNRAPLDDSGMPKDRFSAEMPDATLATLKIQPSEPRDSAVYFCASGLATSGRASYNEQFFGPGTRLTVL.

CDR3 loop: CASSKSLQGNNSPLHF. In DNA, the CDR3 is TGTGCCAGCAGCAAATCACTCCAGGGGAACAACTCACCCCTCCACTTT. The chain recombines TRBV5-4 with TRBJ1-6; the D gene is possibly TRBD1 (6 bases). Germline assignment: CDR1 SGHNT and CDR2 YYREEE (reference sequence). Trimming removed 4 bases from V and 10 bases from J, with 21 bases in between. The CDR3 is made up of 16 amino acids.

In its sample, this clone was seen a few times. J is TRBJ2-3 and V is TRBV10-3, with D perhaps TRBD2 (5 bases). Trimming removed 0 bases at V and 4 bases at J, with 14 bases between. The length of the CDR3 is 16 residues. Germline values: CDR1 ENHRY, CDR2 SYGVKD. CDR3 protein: CAISESTPGKPDTQYF. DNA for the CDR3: TGTGCCATCAGTGAGTCGACTCCCGGGAAGCCAGATACGCAGTATTTT.

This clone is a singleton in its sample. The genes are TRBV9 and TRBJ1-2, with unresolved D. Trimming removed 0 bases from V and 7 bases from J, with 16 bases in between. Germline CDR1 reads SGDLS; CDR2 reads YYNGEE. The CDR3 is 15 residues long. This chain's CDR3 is CASSVESGGDSGYTF. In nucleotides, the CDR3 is TGTGCCAGCAGCGTAGAATCGGGTGGAGATAGTGGCTACACCTTC.

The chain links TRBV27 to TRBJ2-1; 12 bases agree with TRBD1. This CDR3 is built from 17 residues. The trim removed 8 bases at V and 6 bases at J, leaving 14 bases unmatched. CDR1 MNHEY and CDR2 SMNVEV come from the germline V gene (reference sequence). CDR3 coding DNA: TGTGCCAGCTCCAAGGAGGGACAGGGGGCTCTTTTCAATGAGCAGTTCTTC. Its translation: CASSKEGQGALFNEQFF.

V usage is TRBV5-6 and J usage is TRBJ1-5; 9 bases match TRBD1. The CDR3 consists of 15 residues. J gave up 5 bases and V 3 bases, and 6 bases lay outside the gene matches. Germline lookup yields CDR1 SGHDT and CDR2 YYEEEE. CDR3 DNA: TGTGCCAGCAGCTCCGGGACAGGGCGATATCAGCCCCAGCATTTT. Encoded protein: CASSSGTGRYQPQHF. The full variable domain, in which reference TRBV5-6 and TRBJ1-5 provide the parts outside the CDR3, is DAGVTQSPTHLIKTRGQQVTLRCSPKSGHDTVSWYQQALGQGPQFIFQYYEEEERQRGNFPDRFSGHQFPNYSSELNVNALLLGDSALYLCASSSGTGRYQPQHFGDGTRLSIL.

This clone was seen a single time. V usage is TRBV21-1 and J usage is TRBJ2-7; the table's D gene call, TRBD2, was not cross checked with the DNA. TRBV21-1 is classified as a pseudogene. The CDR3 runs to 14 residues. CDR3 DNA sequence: TGTGCCAGCAGCACTAGGCGGGCCGGGGGCGAGCAGTACTTC. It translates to CASSTRRAGGEQYF.

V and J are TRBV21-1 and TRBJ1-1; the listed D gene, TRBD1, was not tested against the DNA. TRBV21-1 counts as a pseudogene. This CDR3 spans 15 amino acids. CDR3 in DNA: TGTGCCAGCGGTCGCTGGGACAGAGTGAACACTGAAGCTTTCTTT. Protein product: CASGRWDRVNTEAFF.

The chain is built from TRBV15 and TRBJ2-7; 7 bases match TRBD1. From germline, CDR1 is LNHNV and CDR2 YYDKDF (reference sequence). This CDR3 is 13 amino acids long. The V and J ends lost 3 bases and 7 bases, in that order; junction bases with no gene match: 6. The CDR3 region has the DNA TGTGCCACCAGCAGTGAACAGGGGAGAGAGCAGTACTTC. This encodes CATSSEQGREQYF.

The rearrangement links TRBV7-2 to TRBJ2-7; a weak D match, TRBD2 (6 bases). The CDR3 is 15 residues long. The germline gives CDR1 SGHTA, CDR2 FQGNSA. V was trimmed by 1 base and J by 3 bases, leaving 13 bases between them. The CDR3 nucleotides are TGTGCCAGCAGCTTAGGTGGTAGCGGACGCTACGAGCAGTACTTC. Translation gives CASSLGGSGRYEQYF.

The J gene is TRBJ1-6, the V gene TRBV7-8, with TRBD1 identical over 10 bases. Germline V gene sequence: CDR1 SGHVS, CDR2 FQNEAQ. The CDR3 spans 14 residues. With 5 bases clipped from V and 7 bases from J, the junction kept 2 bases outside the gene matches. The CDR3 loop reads CASSPDRGNSPLHF. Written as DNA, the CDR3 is TGTGCCAGCAGCCCGGACAGGGGGAATTCACCCCTCCACTTT.

DNA for the CDR3: TGTGCCAGCAGTACTACACCTAGCTCCTACAATGAGCAGTTCTTC. Translating gives CASSTTPSSYNEQFF. This chain connects TRBV6-5 to TRBJ2-1; D unresolved. The V end was cut by 5 bases, the J end by 0 bases, with 11 bases between. CDR3 size: 15 residues. Germline values: CDR1 MNHEY, CDR2 SVGAGI.

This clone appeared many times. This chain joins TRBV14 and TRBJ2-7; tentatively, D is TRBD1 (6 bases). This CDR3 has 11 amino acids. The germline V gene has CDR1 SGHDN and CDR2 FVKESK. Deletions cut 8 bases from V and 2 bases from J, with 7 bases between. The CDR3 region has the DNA TGTGCCAGCGGACAGCCCTACGAGCAGTACTTC. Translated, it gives CASGQPYEQYF.

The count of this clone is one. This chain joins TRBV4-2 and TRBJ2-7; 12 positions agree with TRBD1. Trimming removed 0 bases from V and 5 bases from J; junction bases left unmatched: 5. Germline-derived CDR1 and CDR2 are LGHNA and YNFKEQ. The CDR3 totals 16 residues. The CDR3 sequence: CASSQEKGTGGDEQYF. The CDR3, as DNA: TGTGCCAGCAGCCAAGAAAAAGGGACAGGGGGCGACGAGCAGTACTTC.

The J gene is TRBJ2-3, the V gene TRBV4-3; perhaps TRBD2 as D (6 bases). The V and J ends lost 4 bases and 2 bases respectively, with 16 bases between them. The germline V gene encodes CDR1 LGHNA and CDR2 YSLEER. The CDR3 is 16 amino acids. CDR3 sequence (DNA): TGCGCCAGCAGCCGACCCCGGGACTGGGACACAGATACGCAGTATTTT. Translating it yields CASSRPRDWDTDTQYF.

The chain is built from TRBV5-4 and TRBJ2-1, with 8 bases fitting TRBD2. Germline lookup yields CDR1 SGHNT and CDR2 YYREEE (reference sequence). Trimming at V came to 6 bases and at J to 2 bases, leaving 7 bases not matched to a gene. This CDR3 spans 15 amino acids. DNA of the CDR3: TGTGCCAGCAATCTAGCGGGCGTCCCCTACAATGAGCAGTTCTTC. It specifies CASNLAGVPYNEQFF.

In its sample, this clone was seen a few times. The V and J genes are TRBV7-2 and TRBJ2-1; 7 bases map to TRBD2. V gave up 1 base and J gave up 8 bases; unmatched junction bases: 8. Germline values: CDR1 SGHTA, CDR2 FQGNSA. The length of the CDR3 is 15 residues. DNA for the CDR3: TGTGCCAGCAGCTTAGGGTCCGGGGGGAACTATGAGCAGTTCTTC. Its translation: CASSLGSGGNYEQFF.

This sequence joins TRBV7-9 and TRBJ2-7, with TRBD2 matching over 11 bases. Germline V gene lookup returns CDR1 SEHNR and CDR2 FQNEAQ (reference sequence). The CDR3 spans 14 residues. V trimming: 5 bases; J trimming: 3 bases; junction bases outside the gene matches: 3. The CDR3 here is CASSQGLADYEQYF. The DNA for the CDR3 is TGTGCCAGCAGCCAGGGACTAGCGGACTACGAGCAGTACTTC. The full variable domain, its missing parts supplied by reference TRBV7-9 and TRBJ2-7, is DTGVSQNPRHKITKRGQNVTFRCDPISEHNRLYWYRQTLGQGPEFLTYFQNEAQLEKSRLLSDRFSAERPKGSFSTLEIQRTEQGDSAMYLCASSQGLADYEQYFGPGTRLTVT.

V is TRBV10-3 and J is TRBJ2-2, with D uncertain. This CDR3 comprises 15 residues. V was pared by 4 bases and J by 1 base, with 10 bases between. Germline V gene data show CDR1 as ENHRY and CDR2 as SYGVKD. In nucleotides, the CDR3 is TGTGCCATCAGTGCCTCGACTGTGAACACCGGGGAGCTGTTTTTT. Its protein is CAISASTVNTGELFF.

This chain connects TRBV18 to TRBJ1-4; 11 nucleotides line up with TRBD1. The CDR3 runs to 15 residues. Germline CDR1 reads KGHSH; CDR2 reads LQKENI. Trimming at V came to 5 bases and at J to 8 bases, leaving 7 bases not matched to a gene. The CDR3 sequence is CASSNGQGAEEKLFF. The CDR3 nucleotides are TGTGCCAGCTCAAACGGACAGGGGGCAGAGGAAAAACTGTTTTTT.

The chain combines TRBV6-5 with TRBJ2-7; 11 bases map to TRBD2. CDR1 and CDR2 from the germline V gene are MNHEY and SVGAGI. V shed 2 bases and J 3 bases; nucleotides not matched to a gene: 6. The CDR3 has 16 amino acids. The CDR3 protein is CASSYVAGGPNYEQYF. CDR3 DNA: TGTGCCAGCAGTTACGTAGCGGGAGGGCCAAACTACGAGCAGTACTTC.

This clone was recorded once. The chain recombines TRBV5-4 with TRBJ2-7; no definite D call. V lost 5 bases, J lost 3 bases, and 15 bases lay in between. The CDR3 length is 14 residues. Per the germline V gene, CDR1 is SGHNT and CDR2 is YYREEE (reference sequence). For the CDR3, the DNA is TGTGCCAGCAGACCTCACAACCAGGACTACGAGCAGTACTTC. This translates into CASRPHNQDYEQYF. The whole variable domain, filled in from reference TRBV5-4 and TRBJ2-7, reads ETGVTQSPTHLIKTRGQQVTLRCSSQSGHNTVSWYQQALGQGPQFIFQYYREEENGRGNFPPRFSGLQFPNYSSELNVNALELDDSALYLCASRPHNQDYEQYFGPGTRLTVT.

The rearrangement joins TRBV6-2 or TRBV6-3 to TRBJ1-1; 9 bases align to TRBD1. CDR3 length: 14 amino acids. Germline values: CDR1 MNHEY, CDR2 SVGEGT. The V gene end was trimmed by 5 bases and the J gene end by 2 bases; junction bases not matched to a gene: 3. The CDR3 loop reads CASSLGQGNTEAFF. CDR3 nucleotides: TGTGCCAGCAGTCTGGGACAGGGAAACACTGAAGCTTTCTTT.

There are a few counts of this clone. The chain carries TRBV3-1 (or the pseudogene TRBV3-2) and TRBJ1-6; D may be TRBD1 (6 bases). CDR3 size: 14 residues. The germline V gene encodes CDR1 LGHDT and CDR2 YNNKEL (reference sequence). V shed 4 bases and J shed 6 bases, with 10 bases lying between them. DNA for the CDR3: TGTGCCAGCAGCCTTGGACAGCGTAATTCACCCCTCCACTTT. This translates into CASSLGQRNSPLHF.

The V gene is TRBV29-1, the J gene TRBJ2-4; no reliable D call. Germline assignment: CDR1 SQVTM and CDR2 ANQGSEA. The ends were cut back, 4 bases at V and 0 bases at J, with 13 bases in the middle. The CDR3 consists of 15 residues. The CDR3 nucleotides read TGCAGCGTTGGGGCAGAGAGCCTAGCCAAAAACATTCAGTACTTC. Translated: CSVGAESLAKNIQYF.

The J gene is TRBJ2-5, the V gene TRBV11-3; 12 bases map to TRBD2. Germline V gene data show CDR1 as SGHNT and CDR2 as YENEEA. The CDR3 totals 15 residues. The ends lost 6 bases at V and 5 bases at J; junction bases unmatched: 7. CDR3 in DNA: TGTGCCAGCAGTTCCGGACTAGCGGGACGGGAGACCCAGTACTTC. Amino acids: CASSSGLAGRETQYF.

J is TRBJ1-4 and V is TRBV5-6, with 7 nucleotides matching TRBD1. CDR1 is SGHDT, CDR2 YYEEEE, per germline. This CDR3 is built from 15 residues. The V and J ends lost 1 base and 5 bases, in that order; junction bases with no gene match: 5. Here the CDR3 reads CASSLSGQANEKLFF. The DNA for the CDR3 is TGTGCCAGCAGCTTGTCTGGACAGGCAAATGAAAAACTGTTTTTT.